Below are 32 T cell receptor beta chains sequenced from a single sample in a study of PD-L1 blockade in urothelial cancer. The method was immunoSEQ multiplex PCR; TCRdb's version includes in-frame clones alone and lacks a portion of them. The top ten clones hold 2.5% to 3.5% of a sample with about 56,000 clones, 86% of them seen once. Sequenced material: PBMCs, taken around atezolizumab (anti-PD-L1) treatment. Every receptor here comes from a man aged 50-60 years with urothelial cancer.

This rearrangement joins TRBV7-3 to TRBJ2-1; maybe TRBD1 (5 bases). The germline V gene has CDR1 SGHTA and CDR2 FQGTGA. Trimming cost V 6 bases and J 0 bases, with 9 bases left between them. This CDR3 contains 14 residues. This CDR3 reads CASSYDSSYNEQFF. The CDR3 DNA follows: TGTGCCAGCAGTTACGACAGCTCCTACAATGAGCAGTTCTTC.

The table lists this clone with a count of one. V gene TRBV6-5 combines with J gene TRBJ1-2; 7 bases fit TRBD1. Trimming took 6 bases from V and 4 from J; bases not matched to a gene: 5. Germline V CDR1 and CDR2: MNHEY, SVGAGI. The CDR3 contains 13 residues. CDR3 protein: CASSSGTVYGYTF. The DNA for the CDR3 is TGTGCCAGCAGCTCCGGGACAGTCTATGGCTACACCTTC.

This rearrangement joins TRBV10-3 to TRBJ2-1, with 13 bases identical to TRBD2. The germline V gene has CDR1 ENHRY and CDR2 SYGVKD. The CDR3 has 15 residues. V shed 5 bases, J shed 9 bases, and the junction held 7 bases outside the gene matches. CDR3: CAISPGLAGAGEQFF. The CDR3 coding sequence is TGTGCCATCAGTCCCGGACTAGCGGGAGCGGGTGAGCAGTTCTTC.

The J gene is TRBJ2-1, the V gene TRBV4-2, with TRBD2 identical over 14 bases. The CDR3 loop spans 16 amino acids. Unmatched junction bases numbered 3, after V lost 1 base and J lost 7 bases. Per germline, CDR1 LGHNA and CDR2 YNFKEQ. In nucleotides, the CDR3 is TGTGCCAGCAGCCAAGGGACTAGCGGGAGGAGAAATGAGCAGTTCTTC. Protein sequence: CASSQGTSGRRNEQFF.

CDR3 sequence: CASSIGQGGNQPQHF. The CDR3 DNA sequence: TGTGCCAGCAGTATCGGACAGGGGGGGAATCAGCCCCAGCATTTT. The chain recombines TRBV6-6 with TRBJ1-5, with 10 bases identical to TRBD1. Unmatched junction bases numbered 5, after V lost 5 bases and J lost 4 bases. In germline, CDR1 is MNHNY, CDR2 SVGAGI (reference sequence). This CDR3 is 15 amino acids long.

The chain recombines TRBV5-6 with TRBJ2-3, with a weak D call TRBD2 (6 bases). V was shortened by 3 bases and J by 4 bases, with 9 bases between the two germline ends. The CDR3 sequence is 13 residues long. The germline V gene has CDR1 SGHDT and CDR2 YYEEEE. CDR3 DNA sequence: TGTGCCAGCAGCTCGGGAGTTGCAGATACGCAGTATTTT. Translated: CASSSGVADTQYF.

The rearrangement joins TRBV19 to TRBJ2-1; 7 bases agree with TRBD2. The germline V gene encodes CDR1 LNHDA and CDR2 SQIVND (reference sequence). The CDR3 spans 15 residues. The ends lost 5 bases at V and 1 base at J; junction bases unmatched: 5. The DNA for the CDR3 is TGTGCCAGTAGTGCCACCGGGGGGTCCTACAATGAGCAGTTCTTC. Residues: CASSATGGSYNEQFF.

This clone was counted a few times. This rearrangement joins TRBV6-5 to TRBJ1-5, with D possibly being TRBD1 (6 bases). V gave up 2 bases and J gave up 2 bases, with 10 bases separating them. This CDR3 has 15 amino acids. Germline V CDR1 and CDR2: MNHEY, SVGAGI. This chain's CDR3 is CASSYTGNGNQPQHF. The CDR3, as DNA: TGTGCCAGCAGTTACACAGGGAATGGCAATCAGCCCCAGCATTTT.

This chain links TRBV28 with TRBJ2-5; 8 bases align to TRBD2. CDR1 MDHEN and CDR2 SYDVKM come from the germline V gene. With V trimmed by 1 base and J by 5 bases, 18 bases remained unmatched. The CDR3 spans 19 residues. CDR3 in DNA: TGTGCCAGCAGTTTATCAACCGGCGGTAGCGGGAAAATGAGGGAGACCCAGTACTTC. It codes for CASSLSTGGSGKMRETQYF.

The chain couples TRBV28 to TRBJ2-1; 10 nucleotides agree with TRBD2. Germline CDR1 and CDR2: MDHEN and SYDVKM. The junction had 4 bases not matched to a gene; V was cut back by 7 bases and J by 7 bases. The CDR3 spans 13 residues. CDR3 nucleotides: TGTGCCAGCACCAAGGGACTAGCGAATGAGCAGTTCTTC. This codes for CASTKGLANEQFF.

The CDR3 DNA follows: TGCGCCAGCAGCCTGGGACACGGGGGATCACCCCTCCACTTT. Protein product: CASSLGHGGSPLHF. J is TRBJ1-6 and V is TRBV5-1; the D gene is possibly TRBD1 (6 bases). This CDR3 has 14 amino acids. V dropped 4 bases and J dropped 10 bases, with 15 bases sitting between them. Germline V gene data show CDR1 as SGHRS and CDR2 as YFSETQ.

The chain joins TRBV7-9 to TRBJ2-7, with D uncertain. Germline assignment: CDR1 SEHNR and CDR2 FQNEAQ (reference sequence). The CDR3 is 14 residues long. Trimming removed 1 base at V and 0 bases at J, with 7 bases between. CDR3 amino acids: CASSLGTVSYEQYF. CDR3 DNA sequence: TGTGCCAGCAGCTTAGGTACAGTCTCCTACGAGCAGTACTTC. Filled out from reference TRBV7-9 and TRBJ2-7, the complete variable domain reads DTGVSQNPRHKITKRGQNVTFRCDPISEHNRLYWYRQTLGQGPEFLTYFQNEAQLEKSRLLSDRFSAERPKGSFSTLEIQRTEQGDSAMYLCASSLGTVSYEQYFGPGTRLTVT.

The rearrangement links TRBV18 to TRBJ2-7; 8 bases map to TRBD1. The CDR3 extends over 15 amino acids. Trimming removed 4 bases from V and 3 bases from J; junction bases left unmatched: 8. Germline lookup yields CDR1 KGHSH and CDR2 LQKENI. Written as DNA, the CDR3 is TGTGCCAGCTCACTCAACTCCGGGACAGGCTACGAGCAGTACTTC. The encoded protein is CASSLNSGTGYEQYF.

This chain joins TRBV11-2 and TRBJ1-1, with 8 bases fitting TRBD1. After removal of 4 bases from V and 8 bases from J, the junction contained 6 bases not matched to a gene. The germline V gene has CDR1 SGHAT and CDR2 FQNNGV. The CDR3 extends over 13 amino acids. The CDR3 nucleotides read TGTGCCAGCAGCTCAAACAGGGGGTTCGAAGCTTTCTTT. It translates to CASSSNRGFEAFF.

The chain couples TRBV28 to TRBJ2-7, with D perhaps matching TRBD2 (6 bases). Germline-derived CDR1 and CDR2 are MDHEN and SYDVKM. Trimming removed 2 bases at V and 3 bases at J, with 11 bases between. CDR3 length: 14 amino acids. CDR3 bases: TGTGCCAGCAGTTTAAAAGGAGGGGTCTACGAGCAGTACTTC. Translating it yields CASSLKGGVYEQYF. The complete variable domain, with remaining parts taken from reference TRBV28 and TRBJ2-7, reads DVKVTQSSRYLVKRTGEKVFLECVQDMDHENMFWYRQDPGLGLRLIYFSYDVKMKEKGDIPEGYSVSREKKERFSLILESASTNQTSMYLCASSLKGGVYEQYFGPGTRLTVT.

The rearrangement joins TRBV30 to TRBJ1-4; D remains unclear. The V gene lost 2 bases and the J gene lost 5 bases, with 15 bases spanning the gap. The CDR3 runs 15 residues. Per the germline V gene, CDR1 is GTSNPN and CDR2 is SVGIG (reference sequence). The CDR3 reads CAWSPGSLSNEKLFF. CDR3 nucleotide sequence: TGTGCCTGGAGTCCCGGGAGCCTTTCCAATGAAAAACTGTTTTTT.

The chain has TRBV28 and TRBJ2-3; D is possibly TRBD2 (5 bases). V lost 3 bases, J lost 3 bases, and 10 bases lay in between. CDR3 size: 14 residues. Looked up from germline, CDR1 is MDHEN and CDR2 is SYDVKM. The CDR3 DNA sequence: TGTGCCAGCAGTTTCAACAGCGGTACAGATACGCAGTATTTT. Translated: CASSFNSGTDTQYF. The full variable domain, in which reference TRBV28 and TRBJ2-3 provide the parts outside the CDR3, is DVKVTQSSRYLVKRTGEKVFLECVQDMDHENMFWYRQDPGLGLRLIYFSYDVKMKEKGDIPEGYSVSREKKERFSLILESASTNQTSMYLCASSFNSGTDTQYFGPGTRLTVL.

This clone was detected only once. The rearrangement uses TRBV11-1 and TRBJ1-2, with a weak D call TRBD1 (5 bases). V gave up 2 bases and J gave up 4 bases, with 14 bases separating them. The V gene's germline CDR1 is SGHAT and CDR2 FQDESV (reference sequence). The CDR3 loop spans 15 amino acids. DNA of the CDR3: TGTGCCAGCAGCTTAAGGTATCCGGGACTCTATGGCTACACCTTC. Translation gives CASSLRYPGLYGYTF.

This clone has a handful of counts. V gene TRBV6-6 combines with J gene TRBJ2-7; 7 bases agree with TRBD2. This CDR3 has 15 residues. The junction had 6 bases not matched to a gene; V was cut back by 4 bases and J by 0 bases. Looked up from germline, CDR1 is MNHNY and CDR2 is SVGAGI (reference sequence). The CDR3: CASSSRGGISYEQYF. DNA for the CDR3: TGTGCCAGCAGTTCCCGCGGGGGTATCTCCTACGAGCAGTACTTC.

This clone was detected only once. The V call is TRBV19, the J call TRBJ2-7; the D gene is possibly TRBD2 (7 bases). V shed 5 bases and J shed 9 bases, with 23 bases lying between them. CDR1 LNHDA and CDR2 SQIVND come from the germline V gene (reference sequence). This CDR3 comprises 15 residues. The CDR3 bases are TGTGCCAGTAGTGAGCGGGACATTCCTTACGATGGGCAGTACTTC. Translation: CASSERDIPYDGQYF.

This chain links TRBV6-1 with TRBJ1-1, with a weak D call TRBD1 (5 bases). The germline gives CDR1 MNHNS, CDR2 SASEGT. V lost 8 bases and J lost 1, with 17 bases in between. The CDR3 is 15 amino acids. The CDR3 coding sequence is TGTGCCAGCTGCTCGCTGAGACAGCAGAACACTGAAGCTTTCTTT. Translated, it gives CASCSLRQQNTEAFF.

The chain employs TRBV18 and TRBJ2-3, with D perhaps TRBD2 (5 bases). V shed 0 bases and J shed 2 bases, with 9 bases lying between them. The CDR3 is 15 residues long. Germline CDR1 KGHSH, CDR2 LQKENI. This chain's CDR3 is CASSPPRAVTDTQYF. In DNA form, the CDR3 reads TGTGCCAGCTCACCACCGAGGGCCGTCACAGATACGCAGTATTTT.

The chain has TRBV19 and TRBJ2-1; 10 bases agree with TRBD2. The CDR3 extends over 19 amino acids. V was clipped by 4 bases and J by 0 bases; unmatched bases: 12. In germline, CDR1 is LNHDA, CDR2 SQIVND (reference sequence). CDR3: CASSTSGTSVLSSYNEQFF. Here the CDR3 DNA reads TGTGCCAGTAGTACATCCGGGACTAGCGTTTTGAGCTCCTACAATGAGCAGTTCTTC. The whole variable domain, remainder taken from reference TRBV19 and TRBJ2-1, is DGGITQSPKYLFRKEGQNVTLSCEQNLNHDAMYWYRQDPGQGLRLIYYSQIVNDFQKGDIAEGYSVSREKKESFPLTVTSAQKNPTAFYLCASSTSGTSVLSSYNEQFFGPGTRLTVL.

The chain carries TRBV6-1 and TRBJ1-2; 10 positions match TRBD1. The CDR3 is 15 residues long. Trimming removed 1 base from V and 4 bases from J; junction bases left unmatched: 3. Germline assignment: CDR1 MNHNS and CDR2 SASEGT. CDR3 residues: CASSEGDRGGYGYTF. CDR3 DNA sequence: TGTGCCAGCAGTGAAGGGGACAGGGGTGGCTATGGCTACACCTTC.

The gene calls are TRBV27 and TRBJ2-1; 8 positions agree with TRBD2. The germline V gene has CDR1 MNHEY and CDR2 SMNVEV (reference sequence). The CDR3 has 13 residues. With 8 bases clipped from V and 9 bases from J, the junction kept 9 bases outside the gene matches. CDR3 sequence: CASSNGRALEQFF. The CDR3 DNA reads TGTGCCAGCTCCAACGGGAGGGCCCTTGAGCAGTTCTTC.

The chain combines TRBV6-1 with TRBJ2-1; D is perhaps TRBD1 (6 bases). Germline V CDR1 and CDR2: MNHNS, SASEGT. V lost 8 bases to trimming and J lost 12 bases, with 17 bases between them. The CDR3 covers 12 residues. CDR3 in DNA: TGTGCCAGCCTTATGACAGGTTCTGGGCAGTTCTTC. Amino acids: CASLMTGSGQFF.

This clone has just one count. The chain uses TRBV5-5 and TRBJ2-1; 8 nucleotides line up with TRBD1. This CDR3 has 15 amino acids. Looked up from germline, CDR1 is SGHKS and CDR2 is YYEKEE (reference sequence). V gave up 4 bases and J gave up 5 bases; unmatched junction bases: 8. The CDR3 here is CASSPGDRPNNEQFF. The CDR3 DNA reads TGTGCCAGCAGCCCGGGGGACAGGCCAAACAATGAGCAGTTCTTC.

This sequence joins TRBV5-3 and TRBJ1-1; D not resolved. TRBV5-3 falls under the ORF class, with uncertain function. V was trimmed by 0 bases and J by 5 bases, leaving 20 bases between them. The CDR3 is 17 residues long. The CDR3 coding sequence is TGTGCCAGAAGCTTGGGCCACCAACCCTTGAGGAATACTGAAGCTTTCTTT. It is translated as CARSLGHQPLRNTEAFF.

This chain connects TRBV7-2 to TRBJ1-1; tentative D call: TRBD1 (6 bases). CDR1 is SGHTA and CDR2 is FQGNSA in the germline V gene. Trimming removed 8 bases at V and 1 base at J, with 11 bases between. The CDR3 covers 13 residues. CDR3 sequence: CASGVGQNTEAFF. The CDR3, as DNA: TGTGCCAGCGGGGTGGGACAGAACACTGAAGCTTTCTTT.

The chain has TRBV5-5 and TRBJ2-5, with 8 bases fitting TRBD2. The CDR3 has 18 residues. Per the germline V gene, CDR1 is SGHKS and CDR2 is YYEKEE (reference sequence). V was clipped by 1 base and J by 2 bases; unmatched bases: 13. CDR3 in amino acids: CASSLRGLAGVIQETQYF. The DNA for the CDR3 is TGTGCCAGCAGCTTGCGGGGTCTAGCGGGCGTAATTCAAGAGACCCAGTACTTC.

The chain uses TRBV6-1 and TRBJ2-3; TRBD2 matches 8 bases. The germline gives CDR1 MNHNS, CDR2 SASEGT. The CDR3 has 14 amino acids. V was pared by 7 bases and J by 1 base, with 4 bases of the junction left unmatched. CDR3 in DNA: TGTGCCAGCAAACTGACTAGCGGCACAGATACGCAGTATTTT. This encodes CASKLTSGTDTQYF.

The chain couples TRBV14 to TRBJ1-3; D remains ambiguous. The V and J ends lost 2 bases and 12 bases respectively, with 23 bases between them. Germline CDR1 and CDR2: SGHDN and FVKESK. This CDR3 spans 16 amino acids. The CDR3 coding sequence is TGTGCCAGCAGCCAAAATTGGGAGACGCGCCAGGCTGACATATATTTT. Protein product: CASSQNWETRQADIYF.